This T cell receptor (beta chain) was observed in a study of shared clonotypes between healthy human individuals. Looking at the study overall: CD4 naive cells filled three plates per donor, CD4 memory three, CD8 naive two and CD8 memory one. Points from the study as a whole: Among donors, the sharing of clonotypes was expected to be influenced by sequencing depth. Shared clonotypes across all four donors exceeded non-shared ones in generation probability.

CDR1 is MNHNS, CDR2 SASEGT, per germline. The CDR3 has 13 amino acids. V lost 7 bases and J 6 bases, leaving 12 bases between the germline ends. A word on this clone: Its antigen is unknown.

Each replicate PCR on the sorted subsets used approximately 180 ng DNA (around 30,000 T cell genomes). Assay: immunoSEQ multiplex PCR; the TCRdb copy retains only in-frame clones and omits some. The sample gives approximately 1.5 million clones, 95% to 99% of which show up once; approximately 0.45% is in the top ten. The source of this sequence is a man aged 25-40 years in good health. The source material was naive CD4+ T cells sorted from blood. The subset denotes: CD45RA+ positively selected. The V gene is TRBV6-1, the J gene TRBJ1-4; D is unclear. The CDR3 DNA is TGTGCCAGCACTGACGGGATCTATGAAAAACTGTTTTTT. Translating it yields CASTDGIYEKLFF.